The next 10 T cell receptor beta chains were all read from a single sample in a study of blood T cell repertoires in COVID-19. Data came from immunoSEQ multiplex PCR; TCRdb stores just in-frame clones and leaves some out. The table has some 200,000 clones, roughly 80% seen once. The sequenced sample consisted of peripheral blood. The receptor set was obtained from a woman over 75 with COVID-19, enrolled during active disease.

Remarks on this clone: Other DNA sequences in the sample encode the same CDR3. The CDR3 coding sequence is TGTGCCAGCAGCCAAGGTCCCGGGGCTGAAGCTTTCTTT. Amino acid sequence: CASSQGPGAEAFF. The rearrangement links TRBV3-1 (or the pseudogene TRBV3-2) to TRBJ1-1; D not certain. Trimming removed 1 base from V and 6 bases from J, with 9 bases in between. The CDR3 has 13 residues. Germline values: CDR1 LGHDT, CDR2 YNNKEL (reference sequence).

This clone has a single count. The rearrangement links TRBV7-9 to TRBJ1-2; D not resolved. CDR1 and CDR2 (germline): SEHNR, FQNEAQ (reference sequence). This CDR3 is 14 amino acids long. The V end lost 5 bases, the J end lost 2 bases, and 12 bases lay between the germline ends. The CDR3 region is CASSRPTVNYGYTF. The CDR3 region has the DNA TGTGCCAGCAGCCGCCCCACGGTAAACTATGGCTACACCTTC. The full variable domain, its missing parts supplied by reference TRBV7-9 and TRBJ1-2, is DTGVSQNPRHKITKRGQNVTFRCDPISEHNRLYWYRQTLGQGPEFLTYFQNEAQLEKSRLLSDRFSAERPKGSFSTLEIQRTEQGDSAMYLCASSRPTVNYGYTFGSGTRLTVV.

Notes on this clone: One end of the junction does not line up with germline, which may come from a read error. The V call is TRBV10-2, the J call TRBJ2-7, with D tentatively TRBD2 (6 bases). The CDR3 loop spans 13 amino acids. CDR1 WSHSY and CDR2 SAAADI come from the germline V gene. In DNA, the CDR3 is TGCGCCAGCGGTGAGGGACTTATGTACGAGCAGTACTTC. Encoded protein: CASGEGLMYEQYF.

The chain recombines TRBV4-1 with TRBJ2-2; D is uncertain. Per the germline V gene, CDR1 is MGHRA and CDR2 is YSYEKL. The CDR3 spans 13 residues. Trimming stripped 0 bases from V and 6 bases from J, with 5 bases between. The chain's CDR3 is CASSQDHPGELFF. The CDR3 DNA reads TGCGCCAGCAGCCAAGATCATCCCGGGGAGCTGTTTTTT.

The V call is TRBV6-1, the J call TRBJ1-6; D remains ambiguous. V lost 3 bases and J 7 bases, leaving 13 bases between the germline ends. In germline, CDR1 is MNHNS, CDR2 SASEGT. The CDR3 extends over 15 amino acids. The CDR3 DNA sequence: TGTGCCAGCAGTGAGACGTTAACGGGGAATTCACCCCTCCACTTT. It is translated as CASSETLTGNSPLHF.

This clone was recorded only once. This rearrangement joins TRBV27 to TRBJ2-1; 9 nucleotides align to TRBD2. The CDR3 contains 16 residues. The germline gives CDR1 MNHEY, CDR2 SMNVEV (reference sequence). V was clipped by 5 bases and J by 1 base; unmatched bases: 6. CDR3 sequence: CASSPASGGSYNEQFF. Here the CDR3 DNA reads TGTGCCAGCAGTCCCGCCAGCGGGGGGTCCTACAATGAGCAGTTCTTC.

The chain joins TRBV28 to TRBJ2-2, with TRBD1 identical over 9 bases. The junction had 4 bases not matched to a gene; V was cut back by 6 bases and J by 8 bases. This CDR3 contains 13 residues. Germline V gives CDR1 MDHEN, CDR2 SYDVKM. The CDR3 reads CASRTGGSGELFF. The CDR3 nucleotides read TGTGCCAGCAGGACAGGGGGGTCTGGGGAGCTGTTTTTT. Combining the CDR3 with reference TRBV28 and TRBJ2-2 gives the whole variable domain DVKVTQSSRYLVKRTGEKVFLECVQDMDHENMFWYRQDPGLGLRLIYFSYDVKMKEKGDIPEGYSVSREKKERFSLILESASTNQTSMYLCASRTGGSGELFFGEGSRLTVL.

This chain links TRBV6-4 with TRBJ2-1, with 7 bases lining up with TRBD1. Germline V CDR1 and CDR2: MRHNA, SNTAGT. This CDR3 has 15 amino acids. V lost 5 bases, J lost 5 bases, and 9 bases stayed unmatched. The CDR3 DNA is TGTGCCAGCAGTAACGAGGGGGCTGTCCACAATGAGCAGTTCTTC. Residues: CASSNEGAVHNEQFF.

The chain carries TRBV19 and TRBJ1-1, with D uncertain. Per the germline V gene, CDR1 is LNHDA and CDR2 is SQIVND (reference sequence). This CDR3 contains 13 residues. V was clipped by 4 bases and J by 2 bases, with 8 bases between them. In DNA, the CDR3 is TGTGCCAGTAGTAGTCAGACAAACACTGAAGCTTTCTTT. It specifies CASSSQTNTEAFF.

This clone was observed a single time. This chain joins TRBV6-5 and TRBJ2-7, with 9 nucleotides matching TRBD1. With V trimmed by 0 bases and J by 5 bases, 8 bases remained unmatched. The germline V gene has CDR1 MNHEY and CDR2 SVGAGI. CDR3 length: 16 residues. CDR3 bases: TGTGCCAGCAGTTACTCGTTCAGGACAGGGGAGCACGAGCAGTACTTC. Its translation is CASSYSFRTGEHEQYF.